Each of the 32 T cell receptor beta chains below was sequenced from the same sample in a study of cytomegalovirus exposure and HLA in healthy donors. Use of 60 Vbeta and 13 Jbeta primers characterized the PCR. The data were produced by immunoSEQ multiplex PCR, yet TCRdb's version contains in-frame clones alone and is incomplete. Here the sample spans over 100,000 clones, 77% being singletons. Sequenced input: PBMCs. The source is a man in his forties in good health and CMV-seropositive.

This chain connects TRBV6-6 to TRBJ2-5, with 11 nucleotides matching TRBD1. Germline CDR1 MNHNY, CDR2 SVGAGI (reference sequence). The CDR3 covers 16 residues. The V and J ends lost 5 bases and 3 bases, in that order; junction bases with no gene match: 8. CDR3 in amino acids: CASSPLGGQGEETQYF. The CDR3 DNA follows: TGTGCCAGCAGTCCCCTCGGGGGACAGGGGGAAGAGACCCAGTACTTC.

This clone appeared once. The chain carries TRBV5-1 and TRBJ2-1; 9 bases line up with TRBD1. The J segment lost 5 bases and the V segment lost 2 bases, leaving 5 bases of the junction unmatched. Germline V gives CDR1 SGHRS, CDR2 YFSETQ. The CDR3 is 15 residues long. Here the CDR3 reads CASSFGQGRHNEQFF. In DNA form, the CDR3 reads TGCGCCAGCAGCTTTGGACAGGGGCGGCACAATGAGCAGTTCTTC.

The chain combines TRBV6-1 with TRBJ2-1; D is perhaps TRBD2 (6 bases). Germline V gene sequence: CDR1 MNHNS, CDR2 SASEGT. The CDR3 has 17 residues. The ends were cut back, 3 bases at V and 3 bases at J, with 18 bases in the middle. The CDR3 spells CASSEPGVTSHYNEQFF. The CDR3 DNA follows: TGTGCCAGCAGTGAGCCGGGGGTGACTTCTCACTACAATGAGCAGTTCTTC.

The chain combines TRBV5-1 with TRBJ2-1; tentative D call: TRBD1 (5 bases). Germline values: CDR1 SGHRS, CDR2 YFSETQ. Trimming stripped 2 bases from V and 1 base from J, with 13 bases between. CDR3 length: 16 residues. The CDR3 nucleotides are TGCGCCAGCAGCTTAGAACCAGGGAAGTCCTACAATGAGCAGTTCTTC. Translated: CASSLEPGKSYNEQFF.

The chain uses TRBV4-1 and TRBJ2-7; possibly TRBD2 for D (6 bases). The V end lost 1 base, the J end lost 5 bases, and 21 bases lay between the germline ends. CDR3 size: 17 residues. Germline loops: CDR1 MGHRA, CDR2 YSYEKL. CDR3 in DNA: TGCGCCAGCAGCCAAGCCGTACGGGGGTCTACAGGTCACGAGCAGTACTTC. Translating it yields CASSQAVRGSTGHEQYF.

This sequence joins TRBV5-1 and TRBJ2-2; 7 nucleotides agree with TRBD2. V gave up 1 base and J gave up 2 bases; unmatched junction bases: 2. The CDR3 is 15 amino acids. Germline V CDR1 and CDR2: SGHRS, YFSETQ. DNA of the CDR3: TGCGCCAGCAGCTTGAAGGGACTAAACACCGGGGAGCTGTTTTTT. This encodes CASSLKGLNTGELFF.

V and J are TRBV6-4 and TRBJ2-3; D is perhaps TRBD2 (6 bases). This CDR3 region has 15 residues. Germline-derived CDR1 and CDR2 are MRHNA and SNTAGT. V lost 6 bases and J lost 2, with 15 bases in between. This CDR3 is CASSRDGGFTDTQYF. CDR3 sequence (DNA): TGTGCCAGCAGCCGGGACGGGGGATTCACAGATACGCAGTATTTT.

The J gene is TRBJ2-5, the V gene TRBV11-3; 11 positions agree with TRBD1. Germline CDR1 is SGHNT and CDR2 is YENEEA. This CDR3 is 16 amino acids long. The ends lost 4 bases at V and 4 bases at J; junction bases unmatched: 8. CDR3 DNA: TGTGCCAGCAGCTCAACCGGGACAGGGGGATCAGAGACCCAGTACTTC. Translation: CASSSTGTGGSETQYF.

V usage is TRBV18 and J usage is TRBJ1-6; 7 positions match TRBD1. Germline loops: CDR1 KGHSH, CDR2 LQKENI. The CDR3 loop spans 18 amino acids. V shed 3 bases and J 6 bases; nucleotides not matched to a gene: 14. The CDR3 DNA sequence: TGTGCCAGCTCACCGAGGCGCACCGGGACAGAGAGTAATTCACCCCTCCACTTT. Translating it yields CASSPRRTGTESNSPLHF.

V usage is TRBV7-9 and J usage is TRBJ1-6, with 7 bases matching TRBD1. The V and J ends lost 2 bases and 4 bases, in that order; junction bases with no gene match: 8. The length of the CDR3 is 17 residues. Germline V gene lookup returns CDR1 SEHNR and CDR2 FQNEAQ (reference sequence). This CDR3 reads CASSLFGGTEYNSPLHF. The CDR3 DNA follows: TGTGCCAGCAGCTTATTTGGAGGGACAGAGTATAATTCACCCCTCCACTTT.

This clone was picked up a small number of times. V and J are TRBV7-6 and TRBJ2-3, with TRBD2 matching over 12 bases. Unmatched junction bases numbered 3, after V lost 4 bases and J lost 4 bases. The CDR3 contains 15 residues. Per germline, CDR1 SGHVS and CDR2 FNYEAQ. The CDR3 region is CASSSTSGGSDTQYF. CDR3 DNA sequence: TGTGCCAGCAGCTCGACTAGCGGGGGATCAGATACGCAGTATTTT.

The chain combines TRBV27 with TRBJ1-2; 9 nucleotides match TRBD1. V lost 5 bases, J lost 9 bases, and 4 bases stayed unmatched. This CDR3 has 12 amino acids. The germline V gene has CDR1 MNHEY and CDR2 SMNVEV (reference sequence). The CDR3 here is CASSGTGSRYTF. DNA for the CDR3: TGTGCCAGCAGTGGGACAGGGAGCCGCTACACCTTC.

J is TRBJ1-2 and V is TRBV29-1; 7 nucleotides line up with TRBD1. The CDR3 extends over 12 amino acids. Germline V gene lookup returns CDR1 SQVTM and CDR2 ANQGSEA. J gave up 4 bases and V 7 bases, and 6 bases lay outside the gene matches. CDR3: CSGGGAAYGYTF. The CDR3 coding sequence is TGCAGCGGAGGGGGCGCGGCCTATGGCTACACCTTC. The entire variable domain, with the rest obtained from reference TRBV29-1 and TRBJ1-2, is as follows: SAVISQKPSRDICQRGTSLTIQCQVDSQVTMMFWYRQQPGQSLTLIATANQGSEATYESGFVIDKFPISRPNLTFSTLTVSNMSPEDSSIYLCSGGGAAYGYTFGSGTRLTVV.

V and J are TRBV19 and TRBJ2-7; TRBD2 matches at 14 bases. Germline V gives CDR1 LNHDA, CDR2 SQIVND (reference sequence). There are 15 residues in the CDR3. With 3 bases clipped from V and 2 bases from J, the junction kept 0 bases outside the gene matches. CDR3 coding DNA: TGTGCCAGTAGTATGGGACTAGCGGGGGCCTACGAGCAGTACTTC. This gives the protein CASSMGLAGAYEQYF.

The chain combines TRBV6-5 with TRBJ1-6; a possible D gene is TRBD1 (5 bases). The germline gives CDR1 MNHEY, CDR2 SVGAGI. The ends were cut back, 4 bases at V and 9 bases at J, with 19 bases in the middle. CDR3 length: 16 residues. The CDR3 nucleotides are TGTGCCAGCAGTTCAGGGAACAGGATTCTCTTTTCACCCCTCCACTTT. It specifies CASSSGNRILFSPLHF.

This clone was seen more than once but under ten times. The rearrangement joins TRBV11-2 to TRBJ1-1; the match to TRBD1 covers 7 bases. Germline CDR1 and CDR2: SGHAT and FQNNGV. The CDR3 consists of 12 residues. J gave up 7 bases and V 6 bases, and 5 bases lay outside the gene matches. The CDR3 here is CASRLTGYEAFF. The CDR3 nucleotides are TGTGCCAGCAGATTGACAGGGTATGAAGCTTTCTTT.

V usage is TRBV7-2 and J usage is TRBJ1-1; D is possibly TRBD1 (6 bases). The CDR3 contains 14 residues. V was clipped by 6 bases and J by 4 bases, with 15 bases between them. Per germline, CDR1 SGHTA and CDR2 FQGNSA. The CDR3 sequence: CASRLQGGITEAFF. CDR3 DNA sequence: TGTGCCAGCAGGCTGCAAGGGGGAATCACTGAAGCTTTCTTT.

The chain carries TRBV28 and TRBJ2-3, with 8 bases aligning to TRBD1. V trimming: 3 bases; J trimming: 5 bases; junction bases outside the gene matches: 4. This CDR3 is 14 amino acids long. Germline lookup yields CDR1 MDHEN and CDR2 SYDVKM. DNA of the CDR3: TGTGCCAGCAGTTTTTGGACAGGGCAAGATACGCAGTATTTT. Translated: CASSFWTGQDTQYF.

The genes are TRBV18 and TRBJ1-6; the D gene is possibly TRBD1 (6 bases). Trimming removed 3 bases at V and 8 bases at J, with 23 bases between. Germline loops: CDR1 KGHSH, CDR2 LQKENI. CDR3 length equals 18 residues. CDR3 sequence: CASSPRGTGRISDSPLHF. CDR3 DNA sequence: TGTGCCAGCTCACCTCGCGGAACAGGGCGCATTTCGGATTCACCCCTCCACTTT.

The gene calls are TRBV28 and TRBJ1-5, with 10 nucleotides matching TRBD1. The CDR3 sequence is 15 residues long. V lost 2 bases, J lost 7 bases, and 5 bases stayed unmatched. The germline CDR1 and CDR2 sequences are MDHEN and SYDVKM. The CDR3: CASSLMGTGEQPQHF. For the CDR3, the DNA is TGTGCCAGCAGTTTAATGGGGACAGGGGAACAGCCCCAGCATTTT.

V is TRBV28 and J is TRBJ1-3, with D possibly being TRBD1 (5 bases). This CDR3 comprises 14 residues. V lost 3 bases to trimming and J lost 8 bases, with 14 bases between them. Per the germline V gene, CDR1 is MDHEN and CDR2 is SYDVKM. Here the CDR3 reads CASSFQGRAYTIYF. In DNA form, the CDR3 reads TGTGCCAGCAGTTTCCAGGGTCGGGCGTACACCATATATTTT.

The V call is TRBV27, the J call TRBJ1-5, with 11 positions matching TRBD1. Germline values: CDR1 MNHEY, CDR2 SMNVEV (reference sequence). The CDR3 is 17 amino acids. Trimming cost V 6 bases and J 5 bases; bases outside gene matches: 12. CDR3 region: CASSPFLGQGGDQPQHF. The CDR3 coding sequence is TGTGCCAGCAGCCCCTTCCTGGGACAGGGGGGAGATCAGCCCCAGCATTTT.

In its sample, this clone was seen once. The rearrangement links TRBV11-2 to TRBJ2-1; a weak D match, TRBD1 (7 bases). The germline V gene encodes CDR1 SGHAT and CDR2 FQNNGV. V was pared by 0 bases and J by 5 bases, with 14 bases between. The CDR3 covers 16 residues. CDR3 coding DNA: TGTGCCAGCAGCTTAGAATGGGCAGGGGGGAACAATGAGCAGTTCTTC. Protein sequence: CASSLEWAGGNNEQFF.

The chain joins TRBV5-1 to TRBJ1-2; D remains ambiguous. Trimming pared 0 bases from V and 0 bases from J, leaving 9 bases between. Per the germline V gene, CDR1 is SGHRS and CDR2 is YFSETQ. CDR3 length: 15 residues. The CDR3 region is CASSLARAANYGYTF. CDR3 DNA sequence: TGCGCCAGCAGCTTGGCCCGAGCTGCTAACTATGGCTACACCTTC.

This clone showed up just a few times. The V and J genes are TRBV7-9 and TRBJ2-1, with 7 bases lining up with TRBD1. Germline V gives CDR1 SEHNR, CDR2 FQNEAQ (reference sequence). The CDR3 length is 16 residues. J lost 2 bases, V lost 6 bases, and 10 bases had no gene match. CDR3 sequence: CASRPKGQSTYNEQFF. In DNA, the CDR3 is TGTGCCAGCAGACCAAAGGGACAGAGTACCTACAATGAGCAGTTCTTC.

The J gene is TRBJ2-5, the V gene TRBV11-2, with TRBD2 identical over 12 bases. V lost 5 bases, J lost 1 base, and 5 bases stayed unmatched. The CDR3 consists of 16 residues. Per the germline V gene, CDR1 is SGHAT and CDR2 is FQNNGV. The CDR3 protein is CASSPGLAGVQETQYF. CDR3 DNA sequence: TGTGCCAGCAGCCCGGGACTAGCGGGTGTCCAAGAGACCCAGTACTTC.

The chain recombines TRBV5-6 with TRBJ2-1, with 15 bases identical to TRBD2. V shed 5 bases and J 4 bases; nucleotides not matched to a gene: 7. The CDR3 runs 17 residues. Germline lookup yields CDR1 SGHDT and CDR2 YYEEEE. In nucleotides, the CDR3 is TGTGCCAGCAGATGGACTAGCGGGGGGGCGGCATACAATGAGCAGTTCTTC. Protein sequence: CASRWTSGGAAYNEQFF.

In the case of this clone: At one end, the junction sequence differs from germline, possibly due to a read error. This CDR3 is CSARAQETQYF. In nucleotides, the CDR3 is TGCAGTGCCAGAGCGCAAGAGACCCAGTACTTC. This rearrangement joins TRBV20-1 to TRBJ2-5; D gene uncertain. This CDR3 contains 11 residues. Germline V gene data show CDR1 as DFQATT and CDR2 as SNEGSKA (reference sequence).

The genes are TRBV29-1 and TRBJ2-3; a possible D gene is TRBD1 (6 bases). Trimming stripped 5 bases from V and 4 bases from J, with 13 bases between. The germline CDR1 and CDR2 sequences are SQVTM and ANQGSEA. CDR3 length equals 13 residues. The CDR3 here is CSVLTGKADTQYF. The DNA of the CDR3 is TGCAGCGTTTTGACAGGAAAAGCAGATACGCAGTATTTT.

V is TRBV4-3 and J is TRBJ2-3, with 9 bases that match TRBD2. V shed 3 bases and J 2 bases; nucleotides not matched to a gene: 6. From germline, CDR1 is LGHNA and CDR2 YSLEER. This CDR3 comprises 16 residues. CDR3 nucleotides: TGCGCCAGCAGCCATTCAATAGCGGGGGCCACAGATACGCAGTATTTT. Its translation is CASSHSIAGATDTQYF.

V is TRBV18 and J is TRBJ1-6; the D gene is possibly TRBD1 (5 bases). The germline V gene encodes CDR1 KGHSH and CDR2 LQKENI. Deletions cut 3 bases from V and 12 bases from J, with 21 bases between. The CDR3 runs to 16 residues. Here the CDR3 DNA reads TGTGCCAGCTCACCGATACCCAAGACCGACGGGGGACCCCTCCACTTT. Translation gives CASSPIPKTDGGPLHF.

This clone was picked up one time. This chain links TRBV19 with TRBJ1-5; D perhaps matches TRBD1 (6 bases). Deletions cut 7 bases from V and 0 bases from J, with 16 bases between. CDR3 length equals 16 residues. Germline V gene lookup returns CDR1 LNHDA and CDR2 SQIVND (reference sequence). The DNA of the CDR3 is TGTGCCAGTAAGTCCAGCAGGGGCCCTAGCAATCAGCCCCAGCATTTT. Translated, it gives CASKSSRGPSNQPQHF.